The 11 T cell receptor beta chains given below trace back to one sample, sequenced in a study of beta chain features in type 1 diabetes. The investigators reverse transcribed all of the isolated RNA, so they sequenced expressed TCRB transcripts. Sequenced by immunoSEQ multiplex PCR; TCRdb stores in-frame clones only, minus some. The data contain approximately 380,000 clones, over 13% of them singletons. Sample: naive CD4+ T cells from blood. All receptors come from a woman aged 18-29 years in good health.

This chain joins TRBV5-1 and TRBJ2-7; the match to TRBD2 covers 9 bases. V dropped 6 bases and J dropped 3; count of bases not matched to a gene: 7. This CDR3 spans 14 amino acids. CDR1 is SGHRS and CDR2 is YFSETQ in the germline V gene. CDR3 bases: TGCGCCAGCAACCTAGCGGGAACGCGCTACGAGCAGTACTTC. Amino acids: CASNLAGTRYEQYF.

V usage is TRBV6-4 and J usage is TRBJ2-1; TRBD2 agrees at 9 bases. CDR3 length: 15 residues. V was clipped by 2 bases and J by 4 bases; unmatched bases: 3. Germline CDR1 and CDR2: MRHNA and SNTAGT. The CDR3 loop is CASSDRLAAYNEQFF. The CDR3 DNA sequence: TGTGCCAGCAGTGACCGACTAGCGGCTTACAATGAGCAGTTCTTC.

This clone was counted between two and nine times. The V gene is TRBV29-1, the J gene TRBJ2-7, with a weak D call TRBD1 (6 bases). Trimming shortened V by 6 bases and J by 6 bases, and 15 bases separated the two germline ends. The CDR3 covers 12 residues. Germline V gene lookup returns CDR1 SQVTM and CDR2 ANQGSEA. The CDR3 bases are TGCAGCGTGTTCGTTCTGGGGGCCGAGCAGTACTTC. It specifies CSVFVLGAEQYF.

There are a few counts of this clone. The chain couples TRBV29-1 to TRBJ2-7; 9 bases match TRBD1. Germline values: CDR1 SQVTM, CDR2 ANQGSEA. The CDR3 spans 13 residues. The junction had 3 bases not matched to a gene; V was cut back by 3 bases and J by 3 bases. CDR3 protein: CSVEETGGYEQYF. The CDR3 DNA sequence: TGCAGCGTTGAGGAGACAGGGGGCTACGAGCAGTACTTC.

In this sample, this clone turned up once. The sample has other DNA sequences that encode this CDR3 too. The gene calls are TRBV30 and TRBJ1-5, with a weak D call TRBD1 (6 bases). This CDR3 contains 13 residues. V lost 0 bases to trimming and J lost 4 bases, with 7 bases between them. Germline assignment: CDR1 GTSNPN and CDR2 SVGIG (reference sequence). The CDR3 protein is CAWSVRGNQPQHF. As DNA, the CDR3 is TGTGCCTGGAGTGTGAGGGGGAATCAGCCCCAGCATTTT.

This clone was counted a few times. The rearrangement uses TRBV7-2 and TRBJ2-5; D might be TRBD1 (5 bases). Trimming removed 3 bases from V and 3 bases from J, with 11 bases in between. CDR3 length equals 14 residues. Germline lookup yields CDR1 SGHTA and CDR2 FQGNSA. The CDR3 region has the DNA TGTGCCAGCAGCTTTCAAGCAGGGAAAGAGACCCAGTACTTC. It encodes CASSFQAGKETQYF.

V usage is TRBV5-4 and J usage is TRBJ2-1; 8 bases are a match to TRBD2. The CDR3 sequence is 17 residues long. Germline V gives CDR1 SGHNT, CDR2 YYREEE (reference sequence). The ends lost 5 bases at V and 0 bases at J; junction bases unmatched: 10. DNA for the CDR3: TGTGCCAGCAGTCGAGGACTAGCCGGGAGCTCCTACAATGAGCAGTTCTTC. It encodes CASSRGLAGSSYNEQFF.

This clone has only a few counts. The chain has TRBV7-9 and TRBJ1-2; the D is unclear. Germline loops: CDR1 SEHNR, CDR2 FQNEAQ (reference sequence). V lost 6 bases and J 6 bases, leaving 26 bases between the germline ends. The CDR3 length is 17 residues. CDR3 in amino acids: CASSSTLLRPPTNGYTF. The CDR3 nucleotides read TGTGCCAGCAGTTCCACCCTGTTGAGGCCTCCAACTAATGGCTACACCTTC.

This clone was detected a few times. The chain couples TRBV5-6 to TRBJ1-1, with 7 bases fitting TRBD1. Germline lookup yields CDR1 SGHDT and CDR2 YYEEEE. This CDR3 is built from 17 residues. Trimming at V came to 0 bases and at J to 0 bases, leaving 8 bases not matched to a gene. For the CDR3, the DNA is TGTGCCAGCAGCTTGGGGTTTGGGGACAGATTGAACACTGAAGCTTTCTTT. It specifies CASSLGFGDRLNTEAFF. Variable domain in full (rest from reference TRBV5-6 and TRBJ1-1): DAGVTQSPTHLIKTRGQQVTLRCSPKSGHDTVSWYQQALGQGPQFIFQYYEEEERQRGNFPDRFSGHQFPNYSSELNVNALLLGDSALYLCASSLGFGDRLNTEAFFGQGTRLTVV.

This chain links TRBV1 with TRBJ1-5; the table assigns TRBD1, which was not confirmed against the DNA. TRBV1 is a pseudogene. The CDR3 totals 15 residues. The CDR3 bases are TGCACCAGCAGCCGGGGACAGGGTGGAAGTCAGCCCCAGCATTTT. The encoded protein is CTSSRGQGGSQPQHF.

The CDR3 nucleotides are TGTGCCAGCAGCTTAGAACAGGCTAACTATGGCTACACCTTC. Protein: CASSLEQANYGYTF. The chain is built from TRBV7-9 and TRBJ1-2, with D possibly being TRBD1 (5 bases). The CDR3 is 14 amino acids. With 1 base removed from V and 0 bases from J, the gap between germline ends came to 6 bases. CDR1 and CDR2 (germline): SEHNR, FQNEAQ (reference sequence).